This TCR beta chain was documented in a study of cytomegalovirus exposure and HLA in healthy donors. Study-wide points: Links to common viral pathogens appeared, in a later analysis, for several of the most significant clusters. Rates of TCR association differed by HLA locus in a later analysis, with DRB1 highest and HLA-C lowest.

This PCR relied on a set of 60 Vbeta primers and 13 Jbeta primers. Sequenced by immunoSEQ multiplex PCR; TCRdb stores in-frame clones only, minus some. In the table there are around 89,000 clones, 76% of which are singletons. The V and J ends lost 0 bases and 3 bases, in that order; junction bases with no gene match: 3. The CDR3 has 15 amino acids. Germline CDR1 reads SGHRS; CDR2 reads YFSETQ. A remark on this clone: Its antigen is undetermined.

This chain connects TRBV5-1 to TRBJ1-5; TRBD1 aligns across 7 bases. Input material: PBMCs. The receptor's source is a man in his forties in good health and CMV-seronegative. CDR3 nucleotide sequence: TGCGCCAGCAGCTTGGGACAGGGATTCAATCAGCCCCAGCATTTT. Translation: CASSLGQGFNQPQHF.